This T cell receptor (beta chain) is from a study of blood T cell repertoires in COVID-19. The CDR3 contains 11 residues. Between the trimmed V and J ends, which lost 8 bases and 10 bases, there was a span of 11 bases. CDR1 is LNHDA and CDR2 is SQIVND in the germline V gene (reference sequence). In the original analysis: Amplification with reference gene primers provided the estimates of nucleated cell counts. Data came from immunoSEQ multiplex PCR; TCRdb stores just in-frame clones and leaves some out. V, J and clone size were drawn from that table, and D and trimming were deduced from the DNA. The sample contains 200,000 to 300,000 clones, roughly 80% of which appear only once.

The V gene is TRBV19, the J gene TRBJ2-2; D unclear. This receptor was taken from a man aged 55 to 70 with acute or convalescent COVID-19. The sequenced sample was peripheral blood. CDR3 residues: CASLNNLELFF. The CDR3 DNA reads TGTGCCAGTCTAAATAACCTGGAGCTGTTTTTT.